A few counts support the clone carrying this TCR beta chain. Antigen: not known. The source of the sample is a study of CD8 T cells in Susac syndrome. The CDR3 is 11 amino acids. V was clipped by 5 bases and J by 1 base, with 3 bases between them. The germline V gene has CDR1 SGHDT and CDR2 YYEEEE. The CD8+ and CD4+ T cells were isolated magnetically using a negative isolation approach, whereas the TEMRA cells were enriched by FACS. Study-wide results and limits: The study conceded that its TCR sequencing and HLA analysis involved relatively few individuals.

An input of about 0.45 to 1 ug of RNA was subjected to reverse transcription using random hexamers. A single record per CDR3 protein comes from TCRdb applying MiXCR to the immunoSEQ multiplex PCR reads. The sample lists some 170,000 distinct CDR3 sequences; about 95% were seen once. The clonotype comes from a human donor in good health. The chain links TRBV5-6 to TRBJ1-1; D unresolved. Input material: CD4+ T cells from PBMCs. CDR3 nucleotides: TGTGCCAGCAGTCGGAACACTGAAGCTTTCTTT. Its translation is CASSRNTEAFF. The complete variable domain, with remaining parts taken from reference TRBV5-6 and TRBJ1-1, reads DAGVTQSPTHLIKTRGQQVTLRCSPKSGHDTVSWYQQALGQGPQFIFQYYEEEERQRGNFPDRFSGHQFPNYSSELNVNALLLGDSALYLCASSRNTEAFFGQGTRLTVV.